A selection of T cell receptor beta chains follows, all from one sample in a study of cytomegalovirus exposure and HLA in healthy donors. Sequencing was performed with immunoSEQ multiplex PCR; in TCRdb, only in-frame clones are kept and a portion is missing. The sample consists of roughly 120,000 clones, around 81% of them appearing once. The sequencing input was PBMCs. These receptors all stem from a woman aged 40 to 50 in good health and CMV-seronegative. Each CDR3 is given with its conserved first and last residue. D genes are given only for firm matches. Clone size appears in some rows only: once, few, many, or a class for an expanded clone.

j_gene | abundance | d_gene | v_gene | len | CDR3aa | CDR3nt
TRBJ1-1 | once | . | TRBV19 | 16 | CASSHRTALSNTEAFF | TGTGCCAGTAGTCACAGGACCGCTCTATCGAACACTGAAGCTTTCTTT
TRBJ2-7 | . | TRBD2 | TRBV13 | 14 | CASSLTSGSYEQYF | TGTGCCAGCAGCTTAACTAGCGGGAGCTACGAGCAGTACTTC
TRBJ1-5 | . | . | TRBV4-1 | 18 | CASSQGFSSVDSNQPQHF | TGCGCCAGCAGCCAAGGTTTCTCTTCGGTAGATAGCAATCAGCCCCAGCATTTT
TRBJ1-5 | . | TRBD1 | TRBV7-9 | 18 | CASSLAGGQGAINQPQHF | TGTGCCAGCAGCTTAGCAGGGGGACAGGGGGCGATTAATCAGCCCCAGCATTTT
TRBJ2-3 | . | . | TRBV27 | 13 | CASSLSFTDTQYF | TGTGCCAGCAGTTTGTCATTCACAGATACGCAGTATTTT
TRBJ2-1 | . | TRBD2 | TRBV27 | 13 | CASRGGVRYEQFF | TGTGCCAGCAGGGGAGGGGTCCGCTATGAGCAGTTCTTC
TRBJ2-3 | . | TRBD1 | TRBV28 | 13 | CASSPPGTGISYF | TGTGCCAGCAGTCCACCCGGGACAGGGATTTCGTATTTT
TRBJ1-3 | . | . | TRBV11-2 | 12 | CASSQLGNTIYF | TGTGCCAGCAGCCAATTGGGAAACACCATATATTTT
TRBJ2-1 | . | . | TRBV29-1 | 16 | CSVEVGGGSDYNEQFF | TGCAGCGTTGAAGTGGGAGGAGGGTCGGACTACAATGAGCAGTTCTTC
TRBJ1-5 | . | . | TRBV19 | 13 | CASSRRPGQPQHF | TGTGCCAGTAGTAGACGACCGGGTCAGCCCCAGCATTTT
TRBJ2-7 | . | . | TRBV27 | 14 | CASSSRQVSYEQYF | TGTGCCAGCAGTTCACGCCAGGTCTCCTACGAGCAGTACTTC
TRBJ2-1 | . | TRBD2 | TRBV9 | 16 | CASTKAGGGNFYEQFF | TGTGCCAGCACCAAAGCCGGCGGGGGTAATTTTTATGAGCAGTTCTTC
TRBJ2-7 | . | . | TRBV27 | 16 | CASSLSAGGMTYEQYF | TGTGCCAGCAGTTTATCGGCAGGCGGGATGACCTACGAGCAGTACTTC
TRBJ2-2 | . | . | TRBV2 | 14 | CASSQPTDTGELFF | TGTGCCAGCAGCCAGCCGACAGACACCGGGGAGCTGTTTTTT
TRBJ2-2 | . | . | TRBV15 | 16 | CATSREPGSYTGELFF | TGTGCCACCAGCAGAGAACCGGGATCCTATACCGGGGAGCTGTTTTTT
TRBJ1-1 | few | TRBD1 | TRBV2 | 13 | CASRGQGSTEAFF | TGTGCCAGTAGGGGACAGGGCTCCACTGAAGCTTTCTTT
TRBJ1-1 | . | . | TRBV30 | 15 | CAWSVFNSPNTEAFF | TGTGCCTGGAGTGTGTTTAACAGTCCGAACACTGAAGCTTTCTTT
TRBJ2-3 | . | TRBD2 | TRBV7-2 | 19 | CASSPRTSGRATGTDTQYF | TGTGCCAGCAGCCCCCGTACTAGCGGGAGGGCCACAGGCACAGATACGCAGTATTTT
TRBJ1-2 | . | TRBD1 | TRBV2 | 12 | CASRDRTYGYTF | TGTGCCAGCAGGGACAGGACCTATGGCTACACCTTC
TRBJ2-7 | . | . | TRBV7-9 | 13 | CASSFYSSYEQYF | TGTGCCAGCAGCTTTTATAGCTCCTACGAGCAGTACTTC
TRBJ2-7 | . | . | TRBV6-1 | 15 | CASSDRLDSPVEQYF | TGTGCCAGCAGTGACCGTTTAGACAGCCCAGTGGAGCAGTACTTC
TRBJ2-7 | . | . | TRBV30 | 15 | CAWRELGTQPYEQYF | TGTGCCTGGAGGGAATTGGGGACTCAACCCTACGAGCAGTACTTC
TRBJ2-7 | . | TRBD2 | TRBV30 | 12 | CAWTSGTYEQYF | TGTGCCTGGACTAGCGGTACCTACGAGCAGTACTTC
TRBJ1-2 | few | . | TRBV28 | 13 | CASSFYGTGGYTF | TGTGCCAGCAGTTTTTATGGCACGGGAGGCTACACCTTC
TRBJ1-5 | few | . | TRBV4-3 | 15 | CASSQDQASNQPQHF | TGCGCCAGCAGCCAAGATCAGGCTAGCAATCAGCCCCAGCATTTT
TRBJ2-7 | . | TRBD2 | TRBV7-2 | 14 | CASSFGRVAYEQYF | TGTGCCAGCAGCTTTGGGAGGGTCGCTTACGAGCAGTACTTC
TRBJ2-7 | . | . | TRBV30 | 14 | CAWSVGGASGEQYF | TGTGCCTGGAGTGTAGGCGGAGCCTCGGGGGAGCAGTACTTC
TRBJ2-7 | . | TRBD2 | TRBV10-3 | 16 | CAISEGLAGGGYEQYF | TGTGCCATCAGTGAAGGGCTAGCGGGAGGGGGTTACGAGCAGTACTTC
TRBJ2-7 | . | TRBD1 | TRBV5-6 | 14 | CASSKGQGAYEQYF | TGTGCCAGCAGCAAGGGACAGGGGGCCTACGAGCAGTACTTC
TRBJ2-2 | . | . | TRBV11-2 | 12 | CASSFLTGELFF | TGTGCCAGCAGCTTCCTTACCGGGGAGCTGTTTTTT
TRBJ1-4 | once | TRBD1 | TRBV9 | 17 | CASSVRPGQGPNEKLFF | TGTGCCAGCAGCGTCCGCCCCGGACAGGGCCCTAATGAAAAACTGTTTTTT
TRBJ1-5 | . | . | TRBV7-9 | 13 | CASSPGSNQPQHF | TGTGCCAGCAGCCCGGGTAGCAATCAGCCCCAGCATTTT
TRBJ2-5 | . | TRBD2 | TRBV4-2 | 16 | CASSQEGTSGGKTQYF | TGTGCCAGCAGCCAAGAGGGGACTAGCGGGGGGAAGACCCAGTACTTC
TRBJ1-3 | . | TRBD1 | TRBV23-1 | 13 | CASDRETGNTIYF | TGCGCCAGCGACAGGGAAACGGGAAACACCATATATTTT
TRBJ2-7 | . | . | TRBV28 | 13 | CASMDSSTYEQYF | TGTGCCAGCATGGACAGCTCTACCTACGAGCAGTACTTC
TRBJ2-7 | . | . | TRBV2 | 15 | CASGRAPSPIYEQYF | TGTGCCAGCGGCAGGGCACCCAGCCCTATATACGAGCAGTACTTC
TRBJ1-2 | . | TRBD1 | TRBV7-8 | 15 | CVSSFRDRRAYGYTF | TGTGTCAGCAGCTTCAGGGACAGGAGGGCCTATGGCTACACCTTC
TRBJ2-2 | . | TRBD2 | TRBV27 | 18 | CASSLNPGLAGSTGELFF | TGTGCCAGCAGTCTAAACCCCGGGCTAGCGGGCTCGACCGGGGAGCTGTTTTTT
TRBJ1-1 | . | . | TRBV12-5 | 14 | CASGAGQLNTEAFF | TGTGCTAGTGGTGCAGGGCAATTGAACACTGAAGCTTTCTTT
TRBJ2-6 | . | TRBD1 | TRBV7-8 | 17 | CASSQWTGRSGANVLTF | TGTGCCAGCAGCCAATGGACAGGCCGCTCTGGGGCCAACGTCCTGACTTTC
TRBJ2-7 | . | . | TRBV5-4 | 15 | CASSLDRGGSYEQYF | TGTGCCAGCAGCTTGGACAGGGGGGGTTCCTACGAGCAGTACTTC
TRBJ2-7 | few | TRBD2 | TRBV6-5 | 15 | CASSYSELAGVEQYF | TGTGCCAGCAGTTACTCCGAACTAGCGGGGGTGGAGCAGTACTTC
TRBJ1-1 | few | TRBD1 | TRBV2 | 15 | CASSETQGMNTEAFF | TGTGCCAGCAGTGAAACACAGGGGATGAACACTGAAGCTTTCTTT